The 6 T cell receptor beta chains listed next were all sequenced from one sample in a study of OX40 agonist ivuxolimab in advanced cancers. The table came from immunoSEQ multiplex PCR; TCRdb's copy has only in-frame clones and leaves some out. Counted here are fewer than 70,000 clones, roughly 89% occurring once; the ten biggest clones make up over 0.65%. The input for sequencing was CD4+ or CD8+ T cells sorted from blood, taken in a trial of the OX40 agonist ivuxolimab. These receptors were taken from an adult with an advanced solid tumor such as melanoma, head and neck, liver or kidney cancer.

This clone appeared a single time. This sequence joins TRBV6-1 and TRBJ1-2, with D hard to call. The germline gives CDR1 MNHNS, CDR2 SASEGT. Trimming took 7 bases from V and 4 from J, leaving 10 bases between them. The CDR3 has 12 residues. CDR3 region: CASIGSGYGYTF. CDR3 coding DNA: TGTGCCAGCATCGGGAGCGGCTATGGCTACACCTTC.

V and J are TRBV19 and TRBJ2-7, with TRBD1 identical over 7 bases. V was clipped by 2 bases and J by 6 bases; unmatched bases: 7. Germline CDR1 is LNHDA and CDR2 is SQIVND (reference sequence). The CDR3 length is 14 residues. CDR3 sequence (DNA): TGTGCCAGTAGTATACTTCAGGGGGTTGGCGAGCAGTACTTC. Translating it yields CASSILQGVGEQYF.

This chain's CDR3 is CASGRGGYNEQFF. DNA for the CDR3: TGTGCCAGCGGGAGGGGCGGTTACAATGAGCAGTTCTTC. The chain joins TRBV28 to TRBJ2-1, with 7 positions matching TRBD2. Germline lookup yields CDR1 MDHEN and CDR2 SYDVKM. The CDR3 totals 13 residues. Losses at the gene ends were 8 bases for V and 4 bases for J; bases not matched to a gene: 5.

V gene TRBV19 combines with J gene TRBJ1-2; TRBD1 agrees at 7 bases. CDR3 length: 15 residues. V lost 4 bases and J lost 4; bases outside the gene matches: 9. Germline V gene sequence: CDR1 LNHDA, CDR2 SQIVND (reference sequence). The chain's CDR3 is CASSKAGQLPYGYTF. Written as DNA, the CDR3 is TGTGCCAGTAGTAAGGCGGGACAGCTTCCCTATGGCTACACCTTC.

The chain carries TRBV4-2 and TRBJ2-7; D possibly corresponds to TRBD2 (6 bases). Per the germline V gene, CDR1 is LGHNA and CDR2 is YNFKEQ. V shed 1 base and J shed 3 bases, with 13 bases lying between them. The CDR3 is made up of 15 amino acids. The CDR3 is CASSQVEVGGYEQYF. CDR3 sequence (DNA): TGTGCCAGCAGCCAAGTCGAGGTGGGAGGCTACGAGCAGTACTTC.

The chain joins TRBV27 to TRBJ2-1; D gene uncertain. Germline loops: CDR1 MNHEY, CDR2 SMNVEV (reference sequence). Between the trimmed V and J ends, which lost 5 bases and 10 bases, there was a span of 24 bases. The CDR3 runs to 16 residues. The DNA of the CDR3 is TGTGCCAGCAGTCTCCAAGGGCCCTTTAAGGGAAGCGAGCAGTTCTTC. Protein sequence: CASSLQGPFKGSEQFF.